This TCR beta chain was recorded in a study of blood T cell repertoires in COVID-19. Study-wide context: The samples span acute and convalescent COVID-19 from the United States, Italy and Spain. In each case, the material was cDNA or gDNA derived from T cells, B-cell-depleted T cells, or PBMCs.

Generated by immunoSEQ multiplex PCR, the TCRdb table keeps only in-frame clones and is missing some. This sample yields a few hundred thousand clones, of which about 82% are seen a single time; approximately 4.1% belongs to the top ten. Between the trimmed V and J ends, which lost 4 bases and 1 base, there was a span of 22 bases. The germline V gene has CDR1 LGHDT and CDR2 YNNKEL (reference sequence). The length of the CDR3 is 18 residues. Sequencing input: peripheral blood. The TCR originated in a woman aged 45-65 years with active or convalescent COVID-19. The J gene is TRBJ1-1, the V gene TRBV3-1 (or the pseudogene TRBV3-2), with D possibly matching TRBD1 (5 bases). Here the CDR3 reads CASSLKTGLLDWNTEAFF. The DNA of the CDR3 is TGTGCCAGCAGCCTCAAGACGGGACTGCTTGACTGGAACACTGAAGCTTTCTTT.